This TCR beta chain is from a study of blood T cells in healthy people across ages. Study results and caveats: PBMCs were not sorted, which prevented a conclusive comparison of naive versus antigen-experienced cells. Long-lived donors exceeded aged donors in naive CD4+ cells and diversity.

V was trimmed by 4 bases and J by 0 bases, leaving 8 bases between them. This CDR3 contains 14 residues. CDR1 and CDR2 (germline): SGHRS, YFSETQ. This clonotype was seen a handful of times. Its antigen is unidentified. Primed by a sample-barcoded 5' primer and a J-beta primer mix, a second PCR proceeded for about 6 to 12 cycles. A template-switch adaptor that had 12 random nucleotides put a tag on each cDNA molecule. In TCRdb, the 5' RACE reads were re-called with MiXCR into one record per CDR3 protein. The top ten clones hold less than 2.5% of a sample with roughly 2 million distinct CDR3 sequences, about 50% of them seen once. Each donor had roughly 10 milliliters of peripheral blood drawn.

The TCR originated in a woman aged 35 to 49 in good health. The sequenced sample consisted of blood. The chain uses TRBV5-1 and TRBJ2-1; D is unresolved. The CDR3 nucleotides are TGCGCCAGCAGCCCGGAAGCCTCCTACAATGAGCAGTTCTTC. Its translation is CASSPEASYNEQFF. The full variable domain, with the rest looked up from reference TRBV5-1 and TRBJ2-1, is KAGVTQTPRYLIKTRGQQVTLSCSPISGHRSVSWYQQTPGQGLQFLFEYFSETQRNKGNFPGRFSGRQFSNSRSEMNVSTLELGDSALYLCASSPEASYNEQFFGPGTRLTVL.